This TCR beta chain was captured by sequencing in a study of human T cells and chemical hapten exposure. General study results and limits: Large CDR3 similarity clusters arose significantly more often from expanded TCRs than from controls. Counts of expanded TCRs at PT1 were positively correlated with patch test score. TCRs above 1 in 1000 frequency stayed constant with DPC sensitization.

TCRdb fed the RACE reads into MiXCR, producing one record per CDR3 protein. The sample consists of about 43,000 distinct CDR3 sequences, less than 3.5% of them appearing once. V trimming: 7 bases; J trimming: 3 bases; junction bases outside the gene matches: 9. The CDR3 length is 15 residues. The germline gives CDR1 LGHNT, CDR2 FRNRAP. Indicated time point: patch test 2, 6 weeks after DPC sensitization. This sample's treatment: therapeutic diphenylcyclopropenone sensitization with weekly scalp DPC. Investigators collected blood before applying each patch test. The sample holds many counts of this clonotype. Its antigen is undetermined.

The rearrangement joins TRBV12-5 to TRBJ2-5, with 9 nucleotides matching TRBD1. The receptor was isolated from a man aged 35 to 55 with alopecia areata. Some clones in this sample may be carry-over from other donors' samples. The source material was whole blood, sampled in connection with sensitization to the hapten diphenylcyclopropenone (DPC). The CDR3 bases are TGTGCTAGTGCCCCGGGACAGGGAATAGAAGAGACCCAGTACTTC. It codes for CASAPGQGIEETQYF.